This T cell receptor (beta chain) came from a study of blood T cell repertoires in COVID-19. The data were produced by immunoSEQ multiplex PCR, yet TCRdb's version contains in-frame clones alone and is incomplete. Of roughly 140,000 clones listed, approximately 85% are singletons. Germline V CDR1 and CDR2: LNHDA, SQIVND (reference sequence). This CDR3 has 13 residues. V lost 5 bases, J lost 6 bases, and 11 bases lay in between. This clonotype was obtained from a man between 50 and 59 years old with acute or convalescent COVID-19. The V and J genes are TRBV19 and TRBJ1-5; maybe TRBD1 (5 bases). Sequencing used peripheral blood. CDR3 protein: CASSERGSQPQHF. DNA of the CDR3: TGTGCCAGTAGTGAACGGGGGTCTCAGCCCCAGCATTTT.